One sample yielded the 4 T cell receptor beta chains listed below, sequenced in a study of cytomegalovirus exposure and HLA in healthy donors (dated by TCRdb to about 2017). Library prep was done by the immunoSEQ multiplex PCR assay. For the multiplex PCR, a mixture combining 60 forward primers for TCR Vbeta segments and 13 reverse primers for TCR Jbeta segments was used. This is the immuneACCESS table as TCRdb keeps it, with only in-frame sequences that have V and J called. A part of the clones is gone; compared with another copy, unresolved V genes explain less than half, and the rest is unexplained. Recorded for this sample are about 130,000 clones; about 10% of them occurred a single time. Of the sample, 4.6% falls within the top ten clones. Material: PBMCs. Receptors originate from a woman between 18 and 29 years old in good health and CMV-seropositive.

The J gene is TRBJ2-3, the V gene TRBV28; D uncertain. The ends were cut back, 1 base at V and 6 bases at J, with 11 bases in the middle. Germline CDR1 reads MDHEN; CDR2 reads SYDVKM. There are 14 residues in the CDR3. DNA of the CDR3: TGTGCCAGCAGTTTATCGCGCAGGCCGGATACGCAGTATTTT. Amino acids: CASSLSRRPDTQYF.

This clone was detected only a few times. J is TRBJ1-5 and V is TRBV6-6, with D unresolved. Trimming pared 6 bases from V and 10 bases from J, leaving 13 bases between. Germline V gene lookup returns CDR1 MNHNY and CDR2 SVGAGI (reference sequence). CDR3 length: 12 amino acids. The CDR3 here is CASSRSEPPQHF. DNA of the CDR3: TGTGCCAGCAGCCGGTCTGAGCCCCCCCAGCATTTT.

This clone occurred a few times. The chain combines TRBV28 with TRBJ2-5, with D possibly TRBD2 on 5 matching bases. This CDR3 is 13 amino acids long. V was pared by 3 bases and J by 4 bases, with 9 bases between. Germline CDR1 MDHEN, CDR2 SYDVKM. The CDR3 loop reads CASSFSSGETQYF. Written as DNA, the CDR3 is TGTGCCAGCAGTTTTTCCAGCGGAGAGACCCAGTACTTC.

The genes are TRBV27 and TRBJ2-3; 10 bases fit TRBD2. The ends lost 7 bases at V and 1 base at J; junction bases unmatched: 5. Germline V lookup: CDR1 MNHEY, CDR2 SMNVEV (reference sequence). The CDR3 contains 15 residues. The CDR3 protein is CASIRTSGGTDTQYF. CDR3 coding DNA: TGTGCCAGCATCAGGACTAGCGGTGGCACAGATACGCAGTATTTT.